The T cell receptor beta chain described here comes from a study of T cell repertoires in aging, cancer and after chemotherapy. A mixed TRB-A/B primer pool amplified rearranged TRB by multiplex touch-down PCR. In TCRdb, the multiplex PCR reads were re-called with MiXCR into one record per CDR3 protein. The sample shows 10,000 to 13,000 distinct CDR3 sequences, over 30% of them seen only once. V was clipped by 11 bases and J by 0 bases, with 9 bases between them. This CDR3 has 12 amino acids. Germline assignment: CDR1 MNHEY and CDR2 SMNVEV (reference sequence). Amplification of TCR beta used genomic DNA extracted from peripheral blood. This clonotype counts as medium-sized.

The receptor was derived from a human donor in good health. The V call is TRBV27, the J call TRBJ2-3, with D perhaps TRBD2 (5 bases). The sample was blood. As DNA, the CDR3 is TGTGCCTCCCGGGGTAGCACAGATACGCAGTATTTT. Protein: CASRGSTDTQYF.